This T cell receptor (beta chain) was sequenced for a study of T cell changes during pregnancy in multiple sclerosis. CDR3 length: 16 amino acids. Germline CDR1 and CDR2: ENHRY and SYGVKD. J lost 3 bases, V lost 0 bases, and 5 bases had no gene match. Assay used: immunoSEQ multiplex PCR; TCRdb lists only in-frame clones, some missing. The table has about 22,000 clones, approximately 92% seen once. The TCR sequence derives from a female donor with multiple sclerosis, enrolled in a pregnancy study. This chain links TRBV10-3 with TRBJ1-3, with 7 bases that match TRBD1. The sequencing here drew on CD8+ T cells from peripheral blood mononuclear cells, taken in the third trimester of pregnancy. The DNA of the CDR3 is TGTGCCATCAGTGAGTCGAAAGGGGGCTATGGAAACACCATATATTTT. Its translation is CAISESKGGYGNTIYF.